This is a list of T cell receptor beta chains from one sample in a study of radiotherapy plus CTLA-4 blockade in lung cancer. The protocol was immunoSEQ multiplex PCR, while the TCRdb copy is restricted to in-frame clones and leaves out a portion. This repertoire shows 95,000 to 150,000 clones, 90% found once; its top ten account for roughly 7%. The sample here was peripheral blood, taken from a patient treated with radiotherapy plus ipilimumab. The receptors come from a human donor with non-small cell lung cancer that progressed on radiotherapy plus ipilimumab. CDR3s include the opening cysteine and the closing phenylalanine or tryptophan.

V: TRBV12-2
J: TRBJ1-5
CDR3: CASRLTKPPDRLDSNQPQHF

V: TRBV11-2
J: TRBJ2-5
CDR3: CASSELAGAYF

V: TRBV6-1
J: TRBJ2-2
CDR3: CASDVTGLTGELFF

V: TRBV5-3
J: TRBJ2-1
CDR3: CARSPLDGGRASQQFF

V: TRBV25-1
J: TRBJ2-2
CDR3: CASSGAYGELFF

V: TRBV28
J: TRBJ2-7
CDR3: CASSKAGGPHYEQYF

V: TRBV27
J: .
CDR3: CASPPPTGRSEQYF

V: TRBV7-6
J: TRBJ2-3
CDR3: CASSLGLASDTQYF

V: TRBV5-1
J: TRBJ2-3
CDR3: CASSLSTGVRTDTQYF

V: TRBV2
J: TRBJ1-5
CDR3: CASTPKGGGQFGQPQHF

V: TRBV29-1
J: TRBJ2-4
CDR3: CSVEPGIF

V: TRBV13
J: TRBJ2-6
CDR3: CASSKGSGANVLTF

V: TRBV30
J: TRBJ2-7
CDR3: CAWSVRERAVGYEQYF

V: TRBV6-5
J: TRBJ2-3
CDR3: CASRLEQLSTDTQYF

V: TRBV12-5
J: TRBJ2-5
CDR3: CASGLGNSGKETQYF

V: TRBV19
J: TRBJ2-4
CDR3: CASSPRVAAQIQYF

V: TRBV29-1
J: TRBJ1-2
CDR3: CSVEGRQGRHGYTF

V: TRBV5-1
J: TRBJ2-7
CDR3: CASSLTQAESYEQYF

V: TRBV6-5
J: TRBJ1-4
CDR3: CASSRQGLGEKLFF

V: TRBV9
J: TRBJ2-3
CDR3: CASSVSSPGTDTQYF

V: TRBV5-3
J: TRBJ1-2
CDR3: CARSFTGGFYTF

V: TRBV6-5
J: TRBJ1-1
CDR3: CASRRGREGTEAFF

V: TRBV6-6
J: TRBJ2-3
CDR3: CASSTSGASTDTQYF

V: TRBV19
J: TRBJ2-2
CDR3: CASRPGGVTTGELFF

V: TRBV7-9
J: TRBJ2-5
CDR3: CASSPHLAGEETQYF

V: TRBV5-4
J: TRBJ1-2
CDR3: CASSFDSNYGYTF

V: TRBV7-2
J: TRBJ1-2
CDR3: CASSTIIAVAYTF

V: TRBV27
J: TRBJ2-7
CDR3: CASSLGRGLYEQYF

V: TRBV6-5
J: TRBJ2-7
CDR3: CASSNGRGPYEQYF

V: TRBV7-3
J: TRBJ1-3
CDR3: CASSLTAEAGNTIYF

V: TRBV10-1
J: TRBJ2-1
CDR3: CASSAGLAGKNEQFF

V: TRBV12-5
J: TRBJ2-3
CDR3: CASVFSGGRTDTQYF

V: TRBV10-3
J: TRBJ2-2
CDR3: CAISQRENTGELFF

V: TRBV29-1
J: TRBJ2-7
CDR3: CSVSRQGGPYEQYF

V: TRBV6-6
J: TRBJ2-4
CDR3: CASSFDRPLSDIQYF

V: TRBV7-3
J: TRBJ2-1
CDR3: CASSLNADPYNEQFF

V: TRBV5-1
J: TRBJ2-5
CDR3: CASSFRGETQYF

V: TRBV4-1
J: TRBJ2-3
CDR3: CASSQDPGGTDTQYF

V: TRBV5-1
J: TRBJ1-5
CDR3: CASSLEGEQPQHF

V: TRBV21-1
J: TRBJ1-5
CDR3: CASQGGIGQPQHF

V: TRBV6-4
J: TRBJ1-5
CDR3: CASSLGQDNQPQHF

V: TRBV27
J: TRBJ2-3
CDR3: CASSFSTDTQYF

V: TRBV6-1
J: TRBJ2-7
CDR3: CASTRLAPYEQYF

V: TRBV11-2
J: TRBJ2-3
CDR3: CASSLGTFTDTQYF

V: TRBV5-1
J: TRBJ1-3
CDR3: CASSPKGPGTIGNTIYF

V: TRBV2
J: TRBJ2-4
CDR3: CASSEQGVTQYF

V: TRBV29-1
J: TRBJ2-2
CDR3: CSATEPGELFF

V: TRBV6-5
J: TRBJ1-2
CDR3: CASSYRQPSSDYTF

V: TRBV4-1
J: TRBJ1-4
CDR3: CASSGAFGDRTATNEKLFF

V: TRBV7-9
J: TRBJ1-1
CDR3: CASSWDYQNTEAFF

V: TRBV7-8
J: TRBJ1-1
CDR3: CASSPRDRADQAEAFF

V: TRBV30
J: TRBJ1-2
CDR3: CAWRLPESWVPGNYGYTF

V: TRBV29-1
J: TRBJ2-2
CDR3: CSVEERSRELFF

V: TRBV9
J: TRBJ1-6
CDR3: CASGSGLTGGSPLHF

V: TRBV7-3
J: TRBJ2-2
CDR3: CASSLGALGELFF

V: TRBV30
J: TRBJ2-7
CDR3: CAWSVQRAQKYF

V: TRBV10-2
J: TRBJ2-5
CDR3: CASRPIGVPETQYF